This TCR beta chain was retrieved from a study of CD8+CD57+ T cells in acquired aplastic anemia. Genomic DNA, serving as template, underwent TCR beta VDJ and CDR3 profiling. Each CDR3 protein is one row after TCRdb ran MiXCR on the reads. The table has 150,000 to 200,000 distinct CDR3 sequences, 50% to 75% seen once. Remarks on this clonotype: Its antigen is not known.

General study points: Overlap between patients and controls comprised 25 to 30 CD8+ CDR3 sequences.

The CDR3 totals 14 residues. Germline CDR1 MGHDK, CDR2 SYGVNS. V lost 8 bases to trimming and J lost 1 base, with 14 bases between them. Sequencing used sorted CD4+, CD8+, or CD8+CD57+ T cells (not recorded which) from PBMCs. This TCR derives from a human donor with severe aplastic anemia or a healthy control (not recorded which). The rearrangement joins TRBV25-1 to TRBJ2-5; D possibly corresponds to TRBD1 (6 bases). This chain's CDR3 is CASCRSGAQETQYF. The CDR3, as DNA: TGTGCCAGCTGCAGATCAGGGGCCCAAGAGACCCAGTACTTC.